The 20 T cell receptor beta chains in this list originate from one sample, sequenced in a study of Graves' ophthalmopathy and Graves' hyperthyroidism. Beta-chain TCR CDR3 regions were amplified from RNA transcripts. The first round was an RT-PCR with HTBI primers, and the second round was a multiplex PCR. TCRdb used MiXCR to reprocess the multiplex PCR reads, holding one entry per CDR3 protein. The sample holds hundreds of thousands of distinct CDR3 sequences, roughly 40% seen once. Sequencing was carried out using peripheral blood. These receptors came from an adult man with Graves' ophthalmopathy.

In this sample, this clonotype turned up once. The chain recombines TRBV29-1 with TRBJ2-6; TRBD2 might be the D (5 bases). This CDR3 is built from 15 residues. The germline V and J ends were trimmed by 8 bases and 9 bases, with 23 bases remaining between them. In germline, CDR1 is SQVTM, CDR2 ANQGSEA. CDR3 sequence: CSRKGRALRVNVLTF. CDR3 bases: TGCAGCCGGAAAGGGCGGGCGCTGAGGGTCAACGTCCTGACTTTC.

This clonotype was counted a single time. This sequence joins TRBV19 and TRBJ2-5, with D unresolved. This CDR3 has 14 amino acids. V shed 2 bases and J shed 9 bases, with 16 bases lying between them. Germline CDR1 and CDR2: LNHDA and SQIVND (reference sequence). The CDR3 is CASSINPQEGSQYF. As DNA, the CDR3 is TGTGCCAGTAGTATAAATCCCCAGGAAGGGTCCCAGTACTTC.

Ten or more counts support this clonotype. The genes are TRBV7-2 and TRBJ2-7; unclear D gene. V lost 3 bases, J lost 4 bases, and 13 bases lay in between. CDR1 and CDR2 (germline): SGHTA, FQGNSA. The CDR3 sequence is 14 residues long. CDR3 DNA: TGTGCCAGCAGCTTGAGCCCGGTACGATACGAGCAGTACTTC. Its translation is CASSLSPVRYEQYF.

This sequence joins TRBV29-1 and TRBJ2-7, with TRBD1 matching over 7 bases. V lost 6 bases and J lost 3; bases outside the gene matches: 8. The germline V gene has CDR1 SQVTM and CDR2 ANQGSEA. CDR3 length: 13 amino acids. CDR3 nucleotides: TGCAGCGTCGGCCCGGGACAGTTCTACGAGCAGTACTTC. Amino acids: CSVGPGQFYEQYF.

In this sample, this clonotype turned up many times. The genes are TRBV7-9 and TRBJ1-2; D not certain. In germline, CDR1 is SEHNR, CDR2 FQNEAQ (reference sequence). Trimming took 3 bases from V and 6 from J, leaving 8 bases between them. This CDR3 comprises 12 residues. The CDR3 sequence: CASSFGQDGYTF. In DNA form, the CDR3 reads TGTGCCAGCAGCTTTGGGCAAGATGGCTACACCTTC.

This clonotype occurred many times. This chain links TRBV29-1 with TRBJ1-2; D not resolved. CDR1 and CDR2 (germline): SQVTM, ANQGSEA. Deletions cut 5 bases from V and 3 bases from J, with 10 bases between. The CDR3 extends over 12 amino acids. The CDR3 is CSVRPGYYGYTF. The CDR3 coding sequence is TGCAGCGTTAGACCAGGCTACTATGGCTACACCTTC.

This clonotype was counted at least ten times. The chain recombines TRBV10-3 with TRBJ2-7, with D perhaps given as TRBD1 or TRBD2 (5 bases each). V was trimmed by 2 bases and J by 3 bases, leaving 14 bases between them. CDR1 ENHRY and CDR2 SYGVKD come from the germline V gene. This CDR3 is 15 amino acids long. CDR3 in DNA: TGTGCCATCAGTGAGGTGGCAGGGACGTACTACGAGCAGTACTTC. Residues: CAISEVAGTYYEQYF.

This clonotype was seen many times. This chain links TRBV11-2 with TRBJ2-7; 8 nucleotides match TRBD2. Looked up from germline, CDR1 is SGHAT and CDR2 is FQNNGV. CDR3 length equals 14 residues. The V segment lost 0 bases and the J segment 3 bases; nucleotides outside the gene matches: 1. The CDR3 DNA reads TGTGCCAGCAGCTTAGACAGCGGGAGCTACGAGCAGTACTTC. As protein: CASSLDSGSYEQYF.

This clonotype was observed many times. V is TRBV29-1 and J is TRBJ2-5; perhaps TRBD2 as D (6 bases). There are 15 residues in the CDR3. V lost 0 bases to trimming and J lost 2 bases, with 13 bases between them. Germline V gene sequence: CDR1 SQVTM, CDR2 ANQGSEA. CDR3 region: CSVEDSGGLQETQYF. The CDR3 nucleotides are TGCAGCGTTGAAGATTCCGGAGGGTTGCAAGAGACCCAGTACTTC.

This chain uses TRBV7-8 with TRBJ1-1, with 7 bases identical to TRBD1. CDR1 and CDR2 (germline): SGHVS, FQNEAQ. This CDR3 is 14 amino acids long. The junction had 6 bases not matched to a gene; V was cut back by 7 bases and J by 1 base. The CDR3 nucleotides read TGTGCCAGCACCGCAACAGGGGCGAACACTGAAGCTTTCTTT. Its protein product is CASTATGANTEAFF.

This clonotype showed up many times. CDR3 DNA: TGTGCCAGCAGCTTAGTCCGGGGTCCCCTCCACTTT. It codes for CASSLVRGPLHF. The chain couples TRBV11-2 to TRBJ1-6; D is undetermined. V shed 1 base and J shed 13 bases, with 8 bases lying between them. Germline loops: CDR1 SGHAT, CDR2 FQNNGV. This CDR3 spans 12 amino acids.

This clonotype was recorded a few times. A junction end diverges from the germline sequence, so it may reflect a read error. The chain employs TRBV24-1 and TRBJ1-5, with unresolved D. The CDR3 covers 14 residues. Germline V CDR1 and CDR2: KGHDR, SFDVKD. This CDR3 is CASSEVPGNQPQHF. For the CDR3, the DNA is TGTGCCAGCAGTGAAGTCCCGGGAAACCAGCCCCAGCATTTT.

The chain employs TRBV25-1 and TRBJ2-2; the D gene is possibly TRBD2 (5 bases). There are 15 residues in the CDR3. Germline V CDR1 and CDR2: MGHDK, SYGVNS. V lost 5 bases and J lost 6, with 16 bases in between. CDR3 loop: CASSLRLASPGELFF. The CDR3 DNA reads as TGTGCCAGCAGTTTGCGGCTAGCTTCCCCCGGGGAGCTGTTTTTT.

About this clonotype: Sequence at one end of the junction differs from germline and may be a read error. This rearrangement joins TRBV7-9 to TRBJ1-2; 7 nucleotides line up with TRBD1. The CDR3 is 17 residues long. CDR1 is SEHNR and CDR2 is FQNEAQ in the germline V gene (reference sequence). In DNA form, the CDR3 reads TGTGCCAGCGGCTTGGGGGGCCCCGGGACAGCTAACTATGGCTACACCTTC. It encodes CASGLGGPGTANYGYTF.

This clonotype occurred a few times. This chain connects TRBV7-9 to TRBJ1-3; no clear D. Per the germline V gene, CDR1 is SEHNR and CDR2 is FQNEAQ (reference sequence). V was trimmed by 7 bases and J by 4 bases, leaving 5 bases between them. This CDR3 spans 11 amino acids. The CDR3 sequence: CASTPGNTIYF. The CDR3, as DNA: TGTGCCAGCACCCCAGGAAACACCATATATTTT.

A single count supports this clonotype. This sequence joins TRBV19 and TRBJ1-1; weak D call: TRBD1 (5 bases). The germline V gene encodes CDR1 LNHDA and CDR2 SQIVND (reference sequence). This CDR3 has 15 residues. V lost 0 bases, J lost 4 bases, and 12 bases lay in between. The CDR3 DNA is TGTGCCAGTAGTATAGATCTGGTCGGGGCCACTGAAGCTTTCTTT. Amino acid sequence: CASSIDLVGATEAFF.

The genes are TRBV7-8 and TRBJ2-5, with D possibly being TRBD1 (5 bases). This CDR3 has 15 amino acids. Trimming cost V 0 bases and J 2 bases, with 10 bases left between them. Germline V CDR1 and CDR2: SGHVS, FQNEAQ. The CDR3 spells CASSLAGAGQETQYF. CDR3 nucleotides: TGTGCCAGCAGCTTAGCAGGGGCAGGGCAAGAGACCCAGTACTTC.

This clonotype was observed a few times. The chain joins TRBV7-9 to TRBJ2-7; D may be TRBD1 or TRBD2 (5 bases each). Germline V CDR1 and CDR2: SEHNR, FQNEAQ (reference sequence). With 5 bases removed from V and 3 bases from J, the gap between germline ends came to 20 bases. This CDR3 is built from 16 residues. For the CDR3, the DNA is TGTGCCAGCAGCCTCAGAGGCAGGCCTGGGGGCTACGAGCAGTACTTC. Translating it yields CASSLRGRPGGYEQYF.

This chain joins TRBV20-1 and TRBJ1-1, with 7 bases that match TRBD1. The CDR3 has 14 residues. The J segment lost 0 bases and the V segment lost 1 base, leaving 2 bases of the junction unmatched. The germline V gene encodes CDR1 DFQATT and CDR2 SNEGSKA (reference sequence). DNA for the CDR3: TGCAGTGCTAGAGGGGACAGAGTGAACACTGAAGCTTTCTTT. Protein product: CSARGDRVNTEAFF.

The chain combines TRBV24-1 with TRBJ1-5, with D possibly being TRBD1 (5 bases). The ends were cut back, 5 bases at V and 7 bases at J, with 17 bases in the middle. The CDR3 has 15 residues. CDR1 is KGHDR and CDR2 is SFDVKD in the germline V gene. In nucleotides, the CDR3 is TGTGCCACCAGTGCTACGGCAACGGGGGGACAGCCCCAGCATTTT. As protein: CATSATATGGQPQHF.